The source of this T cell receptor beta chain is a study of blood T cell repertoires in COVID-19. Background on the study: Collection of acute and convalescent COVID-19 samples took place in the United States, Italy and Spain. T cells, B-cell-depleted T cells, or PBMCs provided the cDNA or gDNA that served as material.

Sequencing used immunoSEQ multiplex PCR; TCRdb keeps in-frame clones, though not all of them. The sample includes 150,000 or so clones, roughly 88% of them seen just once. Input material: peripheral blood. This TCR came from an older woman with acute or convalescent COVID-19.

The CDR3, as DNA: TGTGCCAGCAGTTATGCCGGGACAGGGGGCGATGGCTACACCTTC. Translated: CASSYAGTGGDGYTF. The chain is built from TRBV6-5 and TRBJ1-2; 12 bases map to TRBD1. The CDR3 runs 15 residues. With 3 bases clipped from V and 6 bases from J, the junction kept 5 bases outside the gene matches. Germline assignment: CDR1 MNHEY and CDR2 SVGAGI.